One sample yielded the 3 T cell receptor beta chains listed below, sequenced in a study of regulatory T cells in long-lasting Graves disease. Researchers made TCR beta libraries by using iRepertoire HTBI primers and running Arm-PCR on CDR3 regions. TCRdb redid the calling of the multiplex PCR reads with MiXCR, one entry per CDR3 protein. This sample has roughly 450,000 distinct CDR3 sequences, with around 20% found just once. The time point: persistent/refractory GD, antithyroid drugs over 5 years with positive TRAb. PBMCs provided the RNA from which the TCR library was made. The sample here was peripheral blood mononuclear cells (PBMCs), taken when the disease was refractory, from a patient treated with antithyroid drugs. These receptors were obtained from a female donor with Graves disease.

The sample holds a few counts of this clonotype. The chain uses TRBV20-1 and TRBJ2-7; D ambiguous. The V gene's germline CDR1 is DFQATT and CDR2 SNEGSKA (reference sequence). This CDR3 spans 13 amino acids. Trimming stripped 0 bases from V and 6 bases from J, with 12 bases between. CDR3 DNA sequence: TGCAGTGCTAGAGATCCCCTCCCATCCGAGCAGTACTTC. This codes for CSARDPLPSEQYF.

This clonotype turned up a few times. V gene TRBV19 combines with J gene TRBJ1-1, with 9 positions matching TRBD1. Losses at the gene ends were 2 bases for V and 3 bases for J; bases not matched to a gene: 4. The CDR3 sequence is 15 residues long. Germline V CDR1 and CDR2: LNHDA, SQIVND (reference sequence). The DNA for the CDR3 is TGTGCCAGTAGTATACCCCGGACAGGGGACACTGAAGCTTTCTTT. Encoded protein: CASSIPRTGDTEAFF.

This chain links TRBV7-9 with TRBJ2-7; 11 bases fit TRBD2. Germline CDR1 SEHNR, CDR2 FQNEAQ (reference sequence). V shed 5 bases and J 7 bases; nucleotides not matched to a gene: 10. This CDR3 comprises 15 residues. CDR3: CASSPQLAGVREQYF. Written as DNA, the CDR3 is TGTGCCAGCAGCCCCCAACTAGCGGGAGTTCGAGAGCAGTACTTC.